What follows is one TCR beta chain and its context. The ends were cut back, 5 bases at V and 11 bases at J, with 24 bases in the middle. The CDR3 has 16 residues. CDR1 and CDR2 (germline): LNHDA, SQIVND (reference sequence). This sample is drawn from a study of blood T cell repertoires in COVID-19. The overall study: Researchers got acute and convalescent COVID-19 samples from the United States, Italy and Spain. T cells, B-cell-depleted T cells, or PBMCs supplied cDNA or gDNA.

Original data processing: Cell counts per sample came from amplifying reference gene primers. Sequencing was performed with immunoSEQ multiplex PCR; in TCRdb, only in-frame clones are kept and a portion is missing. V, J and clone size are those of that table, while D and trimming were read from the DNA. The sample includes 100,000 to 150,000 clones, around 84% seen only once; the top ten take roughly a sixth. Sequenced input: peripheral blood. The origin of this receptor is a woman older than 75 with acute or convalescent COVID-19. The rearrangement uses TRBV19 and TRBJ1-4, with D maybe TRBD1 (6 bases). CDR3: CASSQQNRGQSVKLFF. As DNA, the CDR3 is TGTGCCAGTAGTCAACAAAACCGAGGACAGTCGGTTAAACTGTTTTTT.